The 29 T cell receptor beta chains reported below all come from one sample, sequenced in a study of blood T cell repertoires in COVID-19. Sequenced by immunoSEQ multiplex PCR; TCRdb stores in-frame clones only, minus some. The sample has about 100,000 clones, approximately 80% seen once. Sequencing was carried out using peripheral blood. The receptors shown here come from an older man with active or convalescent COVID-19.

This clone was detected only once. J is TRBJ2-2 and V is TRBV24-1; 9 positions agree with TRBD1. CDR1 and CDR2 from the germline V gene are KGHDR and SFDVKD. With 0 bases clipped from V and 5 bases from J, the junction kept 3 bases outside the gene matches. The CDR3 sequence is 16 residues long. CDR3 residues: CATSDLGGTGTGELFF. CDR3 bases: TGTGCCACCAGTGATTTGGGGGGGACAGGGACCGGGGAGCTGTTTTTT.

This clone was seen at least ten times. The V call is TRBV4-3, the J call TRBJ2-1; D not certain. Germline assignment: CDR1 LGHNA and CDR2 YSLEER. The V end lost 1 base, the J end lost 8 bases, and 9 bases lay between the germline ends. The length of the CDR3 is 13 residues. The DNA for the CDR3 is TGCGCCAGCAGCCAAGGTCTTCGGGATGAGCAGTTCTTC. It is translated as CASSQGLRDEQFF.

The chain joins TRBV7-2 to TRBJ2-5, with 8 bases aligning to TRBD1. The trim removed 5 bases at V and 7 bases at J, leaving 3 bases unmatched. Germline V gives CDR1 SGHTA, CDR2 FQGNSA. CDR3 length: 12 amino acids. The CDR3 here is CASSPQGGTQYF. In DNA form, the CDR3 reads TGTGCCAGCAGCCCACAGGGGGGGACCCAGTACTTC.

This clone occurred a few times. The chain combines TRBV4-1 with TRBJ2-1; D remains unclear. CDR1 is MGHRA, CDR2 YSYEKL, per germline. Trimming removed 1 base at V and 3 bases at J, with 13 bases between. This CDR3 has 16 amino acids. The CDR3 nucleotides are TGCGCCAGCAGCCAAGGAGGAATCCTTAACTACAATGAGCAGTTCTTC. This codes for CASSQGGILNYNEQFF.

CDR3 sequence reads: CASSSGGLETQYF. DNA for the CDR3: TGTGCCAGCAGCTCCGGCGGTTTGGAGACCCAGTACTTC. The rearrangement joins TRBV7-9 to TRBJ2-5; D unresolved. Trimming shortened V by 4 bases and J by 5 bases, and 11 bases separated the two germline ends. The CDR3 consists of 13 residues. CDR1 and CDR2 from the germline V gene are SEHNR and FQNEAQ (reference sequence).

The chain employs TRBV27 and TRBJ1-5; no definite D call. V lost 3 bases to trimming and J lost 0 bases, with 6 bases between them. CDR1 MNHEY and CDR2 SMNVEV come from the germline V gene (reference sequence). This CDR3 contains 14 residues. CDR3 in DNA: TGTGCCAGCAGTTTCGGCGGTAGCAATCAGCCCCAGCATTTT. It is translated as CASSFGGSNQPQHF.

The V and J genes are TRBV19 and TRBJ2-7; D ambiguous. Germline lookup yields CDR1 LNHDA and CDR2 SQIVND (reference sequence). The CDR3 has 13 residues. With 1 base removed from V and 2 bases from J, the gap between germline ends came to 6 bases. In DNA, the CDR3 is TGTGCCAGTAGTATAGTTCTAGCCTACGAGCAGTACTTC. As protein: CASSIVLAYEQYF.

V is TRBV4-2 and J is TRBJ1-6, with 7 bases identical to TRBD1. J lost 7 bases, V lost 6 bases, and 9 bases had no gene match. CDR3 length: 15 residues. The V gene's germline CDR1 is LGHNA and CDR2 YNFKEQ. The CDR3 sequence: CASRVETGNNSPLHF. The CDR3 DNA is TGTGCCAGCAGGGTGGAGACAGGGAACAATTCACCCCTCCACTTT.

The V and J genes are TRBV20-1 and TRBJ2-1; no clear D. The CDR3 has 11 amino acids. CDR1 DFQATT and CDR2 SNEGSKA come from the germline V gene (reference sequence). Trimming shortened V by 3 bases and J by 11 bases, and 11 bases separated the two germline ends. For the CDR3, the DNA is TGCAGTGCTAGGAACCAGCGACAGCAGTTCTTC. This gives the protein CSARNQRQQFF.

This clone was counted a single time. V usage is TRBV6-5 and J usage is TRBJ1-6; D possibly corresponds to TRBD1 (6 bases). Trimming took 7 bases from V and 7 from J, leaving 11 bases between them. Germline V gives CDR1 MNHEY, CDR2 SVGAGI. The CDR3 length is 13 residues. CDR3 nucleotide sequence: TGTGCCAGCACCACCGGACAGAATTCACCCCTCCACTTT. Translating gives CASTTGQNSPLHF.

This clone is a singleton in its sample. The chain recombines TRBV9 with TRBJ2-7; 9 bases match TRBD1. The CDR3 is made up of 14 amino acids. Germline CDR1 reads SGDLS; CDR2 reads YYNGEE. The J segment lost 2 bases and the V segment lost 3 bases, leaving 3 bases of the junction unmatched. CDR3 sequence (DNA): TGTGCCAGCAGCGCCAGGACAGGGGCCTACGAGCAGTACTTC. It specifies CASSARTGAYEQYF.

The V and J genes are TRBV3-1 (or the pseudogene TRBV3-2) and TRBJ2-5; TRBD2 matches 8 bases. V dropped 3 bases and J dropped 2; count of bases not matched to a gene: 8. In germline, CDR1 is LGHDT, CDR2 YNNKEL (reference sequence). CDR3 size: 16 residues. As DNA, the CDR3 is TGTGCCAGCAGCCATTCCCTTTCGGGAGGGCAAGAGACCCAGTACTTC. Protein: CASSHSLSGGQETQYF.

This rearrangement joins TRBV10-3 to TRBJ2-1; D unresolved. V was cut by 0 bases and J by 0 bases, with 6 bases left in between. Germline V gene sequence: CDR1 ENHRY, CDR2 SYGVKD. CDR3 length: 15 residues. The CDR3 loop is CAISESSSSYNEQFF. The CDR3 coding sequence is TGTGCCATCAGTGAGTCGAGTAGCTCCTACAATGAGCAGTTCTTC.

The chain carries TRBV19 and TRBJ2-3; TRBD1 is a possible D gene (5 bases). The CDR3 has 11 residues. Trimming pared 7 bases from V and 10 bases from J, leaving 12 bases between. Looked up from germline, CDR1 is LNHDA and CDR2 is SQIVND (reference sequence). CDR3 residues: CASIQGTAQYF. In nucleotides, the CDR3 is TGTGCCAGTATTCAGGGAACGGCGCAGTATTTT.

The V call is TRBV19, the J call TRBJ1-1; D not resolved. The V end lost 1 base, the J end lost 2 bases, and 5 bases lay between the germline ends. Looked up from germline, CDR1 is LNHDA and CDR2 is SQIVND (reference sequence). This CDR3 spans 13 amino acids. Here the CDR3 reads CASSIADNTEAFF. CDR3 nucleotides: TGTGCCAGTAGTATAGCAGATAACACTGAAGCTTTCTTT.

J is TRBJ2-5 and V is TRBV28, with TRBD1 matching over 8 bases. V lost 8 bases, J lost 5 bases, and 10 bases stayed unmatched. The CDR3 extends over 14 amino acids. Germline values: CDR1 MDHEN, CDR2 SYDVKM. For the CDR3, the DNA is TGTGCCAGCCTCGGGACAGGTTTTAGGGAGACCCAGTACTTC. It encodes CASLGTGFRETQYF.

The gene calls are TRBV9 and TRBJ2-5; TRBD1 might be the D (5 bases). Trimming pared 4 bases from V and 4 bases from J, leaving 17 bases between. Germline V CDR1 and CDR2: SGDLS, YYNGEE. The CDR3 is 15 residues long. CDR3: CASSSQGALRETQYF. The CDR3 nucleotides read TGTGCCAGCAGCTCCCAAGGGGCGCTGCGAGAGACCCAGTACTTC.

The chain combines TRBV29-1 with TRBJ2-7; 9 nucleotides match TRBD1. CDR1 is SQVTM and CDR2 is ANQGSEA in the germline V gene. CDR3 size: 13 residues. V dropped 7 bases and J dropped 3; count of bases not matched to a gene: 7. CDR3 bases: TGCAGCGCGGCCGGGACAGGGATCTACGAGCAGTACTTC. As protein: CSAAGTGIYEQYF.

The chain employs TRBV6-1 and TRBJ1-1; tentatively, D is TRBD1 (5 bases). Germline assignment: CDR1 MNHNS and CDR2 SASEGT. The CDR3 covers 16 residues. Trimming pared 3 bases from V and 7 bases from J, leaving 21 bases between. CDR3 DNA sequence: TGTGCCAGCAGTGATAGCACGGCGGGACTCTTAAGTGAAGCTTTCTTT. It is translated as CASSDSTAGLLSEAFF.

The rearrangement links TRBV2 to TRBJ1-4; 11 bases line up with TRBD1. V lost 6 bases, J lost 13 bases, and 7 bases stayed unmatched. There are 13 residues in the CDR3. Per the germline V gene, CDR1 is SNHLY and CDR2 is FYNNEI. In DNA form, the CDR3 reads TGTGCCAGCAGAGGACAGGGGGCAGGAGGACTGTTTTTT. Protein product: CASRGQGAGGLFF.

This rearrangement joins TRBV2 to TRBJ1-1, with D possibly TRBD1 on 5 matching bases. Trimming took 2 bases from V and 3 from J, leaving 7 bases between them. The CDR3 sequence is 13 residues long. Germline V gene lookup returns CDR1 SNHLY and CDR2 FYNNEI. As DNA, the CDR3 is TGTGCCAGCAGTGAACGCAGGGACACTGAAGCTTTCTTT. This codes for CASSERRDTEAFF.

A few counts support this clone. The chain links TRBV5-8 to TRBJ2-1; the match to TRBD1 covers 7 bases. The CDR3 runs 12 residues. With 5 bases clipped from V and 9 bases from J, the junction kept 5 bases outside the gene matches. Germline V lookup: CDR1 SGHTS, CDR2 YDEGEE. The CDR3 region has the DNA TGTGCCAGCAGTACAGGGGTGGGTGAGCAGTTCTTC. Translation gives CASSTGVGEQFF.

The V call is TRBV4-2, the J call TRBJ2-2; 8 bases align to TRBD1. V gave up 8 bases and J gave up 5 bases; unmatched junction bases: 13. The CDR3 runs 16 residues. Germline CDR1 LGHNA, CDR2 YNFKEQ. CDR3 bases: TGTGCCAGCGGTCCCACCGGACAGGGATGGACCGGGGAGCTGTTTTTT. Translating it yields CASGPTGQGWTGELFF.

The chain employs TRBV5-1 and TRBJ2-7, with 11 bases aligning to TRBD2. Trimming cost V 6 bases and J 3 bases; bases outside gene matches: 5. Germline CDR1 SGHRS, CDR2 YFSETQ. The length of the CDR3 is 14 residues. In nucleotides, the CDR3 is TGCGCCAGCACCCAGGGGACTAGCGGCTACGAGCAGTACTTC. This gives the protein CASTQGTSGYEQYF.

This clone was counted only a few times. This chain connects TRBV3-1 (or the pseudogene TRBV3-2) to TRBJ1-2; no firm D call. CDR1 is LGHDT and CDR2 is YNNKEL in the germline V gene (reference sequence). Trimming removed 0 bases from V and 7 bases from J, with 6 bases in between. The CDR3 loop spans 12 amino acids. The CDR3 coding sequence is TGTGCCAGCAGCCAAGAGGCCATTGGCTACACCTTC. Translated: CASSQEAIGYTF.

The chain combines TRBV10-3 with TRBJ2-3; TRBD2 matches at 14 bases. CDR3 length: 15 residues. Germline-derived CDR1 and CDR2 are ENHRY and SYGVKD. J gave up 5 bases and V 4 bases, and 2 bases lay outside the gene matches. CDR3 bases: TGTGCCATCAGTGCGGGACTAGCGGGGGTAGATACGCAGTATTTT. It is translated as CAISAGLAGVDTQYF.

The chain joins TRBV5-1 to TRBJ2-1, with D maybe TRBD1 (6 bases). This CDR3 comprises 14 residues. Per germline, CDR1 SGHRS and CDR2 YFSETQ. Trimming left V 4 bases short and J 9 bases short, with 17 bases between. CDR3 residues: CASSQTQGRGEQFF. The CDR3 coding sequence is TGCGCCAGCAGCCAAACACAGGGTCGGGGTGAGCAGTTCTTC.

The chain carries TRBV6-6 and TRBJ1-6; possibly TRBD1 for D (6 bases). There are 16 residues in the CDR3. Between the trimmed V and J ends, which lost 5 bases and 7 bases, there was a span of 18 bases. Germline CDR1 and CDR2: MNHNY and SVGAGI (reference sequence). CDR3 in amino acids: CASSKRQDVPNSPLHF. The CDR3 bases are TGTGCCAGCAGTAAGAGACAGGACGTTCCAAATTCACCCCTCCACTTT.

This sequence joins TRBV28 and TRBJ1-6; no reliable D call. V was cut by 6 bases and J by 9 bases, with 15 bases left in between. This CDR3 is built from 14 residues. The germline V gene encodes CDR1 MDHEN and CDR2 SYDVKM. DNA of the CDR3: TGTGCCAGCAGCCCGAGTAGGGCGGGTTCACCCCTCCACTTT. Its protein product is CASSPSRAGSPLHF.